These T cell receptor beta chains were read from a single sample in a study of blood T cell repertoires in COVID-19. The table came from immunoSEQ multiplex PCR; TCRdb's copy has only in-frame clones and leaves some out. Of about 84,000 clones in the sample, around 88% are singletons; the top ten hold around two fifths. The specimen was peripheral blood. Source of these receptors: an older man with active or convalescent COVID-19. CDR3s include the opening cysteine and the closing phenylalanine or tryptophan. A D gene is named only where the DNA matches it firmly. Expanded clones get a size class; other rows say once, few or many, or leave the size out.

TRBD1	16	TRBV3-1/TRBV3-2	TRBJ1-2	few	CASSQDRNRGLRGYTF	TGTGCCAGCAGCCAAGATAGGAACAGGGGACTTCGTGGCTACACCTTC
TRBD2	15	TRBV5-1	TRBJ2-1	NA	CASSLDGGGANEQFF	TGCGCCAGCAGCTTGGATGGCGGGGGGGCGAATGAGCAGTTCTTC
NA	15	TRBV7-2	TRBJ2-4	NA	CASSPRTVAKNIQYF	TGTGCCAGCAGCCCACGGACAGTAGCCAAAAACATTCAGTACTTC
TRBD1	15	TRBV6-2/TRBV6-3	TRBJ2-5	once	CASSYSTGGAGTQYF	TGTGCCAGCAGTTACTCGACAGGGGGTGCTGGGACCCAGTACTTC
NA	13	TRBV12-3/TRBV12-4	TRBJ2-7	NA	CASSFLGQNEQYF	TGTGCCAGCAGTTTCTTAGGACAGAACGAGCAGTACTTC
NA	12	TRBV7-2	TRBJ1-6	NA	CASSPPQAPLHF	TGTGCCAGCAGCCCCCCACAGGCACCCCTCCACTTT
NA	14	TRBV5-4	TRBJ1-1	NA	CASSPFPEVTEAFF	TGTGCCAGCAGCCCTTTTCCGGAGGTCACTGAAGCTTTCTTT
TRBD2	13	TRBV2	TRBJ2-5	NA	CASSGTRQETQYF	TGTGCCAGCAGCGGGACTAGACAAGAGACCCAGTACTTC
NA	15	TRBV7-3	TRBJ2-3	NA	CASSLTGVNTDTQYF	TGTGCCAGCAGCTTAACAGGGGTTAACACAGATACGCAGTATTTT
NA	14	TRBV6-5	TRBJ1-5	NA	CASRSRVSNQPQHF	TGTGCCAGCAGAAGCAGGGTCAGCAATCAGCCCCAGCATTTT
TRBD2	16	TRBV3-1/TRBV3-2	TRBJ2-2	few	CASRRGTSGSTGELFF	TGTGCCAGCAGGCGAGGGACTAGCGGTAGCACCGGGGAGCTGTTTTTT
NA	16	TRBV5-4	TRBJ1-4	few	CASSLGGLSTNEKLFF	TGTGCCAGCAGCTTGGGGGGGCTCTCAACTAATGAAAAACTGTTTTTT
NA	15	TRBV28	TRBJ1-1	once	CASSLWAGARTEAFF	TGTGCCAGCAGCCTATGGGCGGGGGCGCGCACTGAAGCTTTCTTT
TRBD1	15	TRBV6-1	TRBJ2-5	NA	CASSEAGAGGETQYF	TGTGCCAGCAGTGAAGCGGGGGCAGGGGGAGAGACCCAGTACTTC
TRBD1	19	TRBV4-1	TRBJ1-5	NA	CASSQDRDREDRSNQPQHF	TGCGCCAGCAGCCAAGATCGCGACAGGGAAGATCGTAGCAATCAGCCCCAGCATTTT
TRBD2	17	TRBV5-1	TRBJ2-5	NA	CASSSGTSGRVRETQYF	TGCGCCAGCAGCTCGGGGACTAGCGGGAGGGTCCGGGAGACCCAGTACTTC
NA	15	TRBV4-3	TRBJ2-1	NA	CASSQDRGSYNEQFF	TGCGCCAGCAGCCAAGATAGAGGCTCCTACAATGAGCAGTTCTTC
TRBD2	15	TRBV30	TRBJ2-2	NA	CAWASGTSNTGELFF	TGTGCCTGGGCTAGCGGAACGTCGAACACCGGGGAGCTGTTTTTT
TRBD1	12	TRBV2	TRBJ2-1	NA	CASIPDRGLEFF	TGTGCCAGCATCCCGGACAGGGGGCTTGAATTCTTC
TRBD1	14	TRBV27	TRBJ2-7	once	CASSRATGPYEQYF	TGTGCCAGCAGCCGTGCGACAGGGCCCTACGAGCAGTACTTC